This T cell receptor beta chain was profiled in a study of CD8+CD57+ T cells in acquired aplastic anemia. Genomic DNA, the template, was used for profiling of the TCR beta VDJ and CDR3. From the reads, TCRdb called clonotypes with MiXCR, one entry per CDR3 protein. The sample records 33,000 or so distinct CDR3 sequences, about 77% being singletons. Germline lookup yields CDR1 LNHDA and CDR2 SQIVND (reference sequence). CDR3 length: 12 residues. Trimming cost V 9 bases and J 4 bases; bases outside gene matches: 5. The chain is built from TRBV19 and TRBJ1-2; 7 bases map to TRBD1. The sequence came from a human donor in good health, serving as a control. The source material was sorted CD4+, CD8+, or CD8+CD57+ T cells (not recorded which) from PBMCs. As DNA, the CDR3 is TGTGCCAGACTCCGGGACAGCTATGGCTACACCTTC. It specifies CARLRDSYGYTF.